The present T cell receptor (beta chain) was sequenced within a study of blood T cell repertoires in COVID-19. Germline values: CDR1 LNHNV, CDR2 YYDKDF (reference sequence). The CDR3 has 18 amino acids. Trimming removed 3 bases from V and 3 bases from J; junction bases left unmatched: 9. The method was immunoSEQ multiplex PCR; TCRdb's version includes in-frame clones alone and lacks a portion of them. Here the sample spans 150,000 to 200,000 clones, 80% to 90% being singletons. This chain uses TRBV15 with TRBJ2-2; 11 bases match TRBD2. The sequence was collected from a man between 65 and 79 years old with active or convalescent COVID-19. The sequencing input was peripheral blood. The CDR3 protein is CATSRGTGLAEDTGELFF. The CDR3 nucleotides are TGTGCCACCAGCAGGGGAACGGGACTAGCGGAGGACACCGGGGAGCTGTTTTTT.